A single T cell receptor beta chain is shown here with its context. This record comes from a study of blood T cell repertoires in COVID-19. At the level of the study: PBMCs, B-cell-depleted T cells, or T cells were the source of the cDNA or gDNA that made up the material.

The protocol was immunoSEQ multiplex PCR, while the TCRdb copy is restricted to in-frame clones and leaves out a portion. The sample includes 110,000 or so clones, around 85% of them seen just once. This receptor was obtained from a human donor in a cohort sampled during active COVID-19. The sample comprised peripheral blood.

CDR3 region: CASSRGTGDKGAEAFF. The CDR3 bases are TGTGCCAGCAGCCGGGGGACAGGGGACAAGGGCGCTGAAGCTTTCTTT. This chain connects TRBV3-1 (or the pseudogene TRBV3-2) to TRBJ1-1; TRBD1 agrees at 10 bases. With 4 bases clipped from V and 6 bases from J, the junction kept 11 bases outside the gene matches. The CDR3 consists of 16 residues. CDR1 and CDR2 (germline): LGHDT, YNNKEL (reference sequence).